This TCR beta chain was sequenced during a study of blood T cell repertoires in COVID-19. Study in general: Italy, Spain and the United States were the sources of the convalescent and acute COVID-19 samples. The cDNA or gDNA used as material had been derived from T cells, B-cell-depleted T cells, or PBMCs.

The germline CDR1 and CDR2 sequences are SGHRS and YFSETQ. V gave up 6 bases and J gave up 4 bases; unmatched junction bases: 16. The CDR3 sequence is 17 residues long. In the original analysis: Scientists estimated how many nucleated cells there were by amplifying reference gene primers. The method was immunoSEQ multiplex PCR; TCRdb's version includes in-frame clones alone and lacks a portion of them. The V and J calls and clone size were taken over from that table, and D and trimming were inferred from the DNA. The sample carries hundreds of thousands of clones, around 83% recorded once. This sequence originates from a man at least 80 years old with acute or convalescent COVID-19. The chain links TRBV5-1 to TRBJ2-3; 8 nucleotides line up with TRBD1. Sequenced input: peripheral blood. The CDR3 loop reads CASTLNSGTGGADTQYF. The CDR3 DNA reads as TGCGCCAGCACCCTAAACTCCGGGACAGGAGGAGCAGATACGCAGTATTTT. Full variable domain (rest looked up from reference TRBV5-1 and TRBJ2-3): KAGVTQTPRYLIKTRGQQVTLSCSPISGHRSVSWYQQTPGQGLQFLFEYFSETQRNKGNFPGRFSGRQFSNSRSEMNVSTLELGDSALYLCASTLNSGTGGADTQYFGPGTRLTVL.